This T cell receptor beta chain was profiled in a study of OX40 agonist ivuxolimab in advanced cancers. Study-level information: The drug used for patients, ivuxolimab, was an agonistic anti-OX40 (CD134) antibody.

The CDR3 runs 16 residues. The trim removed 5 bases at V and 6 bases at J, leaving 13 bases unmatched. Germline lookup yields CDR1 SGHAT and CDR2 FQDESV (reference sequence). This clone was recorded once. Data came from immunoSEQ multiplex PCR; TCRdb stores just in-frame clones and leaves some out. This repertoire shows 30,000 to 45,000 clones, about 78% found once; its top ten account for roughly 23%. V usage is TRBV11-1 and J usage is TRBJ2-5; 9 bases align to TRBD2. The TCR was taken from an adult with an advanced solid tumor such as melanoma, head and neck, liver or kidney cancer. Here the sequenced sample was CD4+ or CD8+ T cells sorted from blood, taken in a trial of the OX40 agonist ivuxolimab. CDR3 sequence (DNA): TGTGCCAGCAGCCCTCCGGGACTAGCCGTAATAAAGACCCAGTACTTC. Protein: CASSPPGLAVIKTQYF.